The clone carrying this T cell receptor beta chain came up once. These data belong to a study of T cell changes during pregnancy in multiple sclerosis. From germline, CDR1 is MNHEY and CDR2 SMNVEV (reference sequence). The CDR3 runs to 15 residues. The J segment lost 2 bases and the V segment lost 2 bases, leaving 4 bases of the junction unmatched. Generated by immunoSEQ multiplex PCR, the TCRdb table keeps only in-frame clones and is missing some. This sample carries tens of thousands of clones, approximately 92% of them seen once, and the ten largest clones take just under 2%. This receptor was identified in a female donor in good health, enrolled as a control in a pregnancy study. The sample here was peripheral blood, taken in the third trimester of pregnancy. This rearrangement joins TRBV27 to TRBJ1-2, with 8 positions matching TRBD1. For the CDR3, the DNA is TGTGCCAGCAGTTTAAGTTACAGGGGGAACTATGGCTACACCTTC. Residues: CASSLSYRGNYGYTF.